This note documents a single T cell receptor (beta chain) sequence. Its antigen remains unknown. The CDR3 totals 14 residues. V was pared by 0 bases and J by 1 base, with 7 bases between. Germline lookup yields CDR1 SGHRS and CDR2 YFSETQ. This record comes from a study of long-term antiretroviral therapy in people with HIV. Study-wide background: The oldest samples precede the 2015 immediate-ART recommendation by about a decade. Study-level findings and limits: Viral resistance, ART adherence and therapy changes all lacked available data. Repertoire dominance by clones expanded before ART was seen at all time points.

With survey level as its setting, the immunoSEQ assay was v3.0. Data came from immunoSEQ multiplex PCR; TCRdb stores just in-frame clones and leaves some out. This table holds about 30,000 clones, roughly 94% found once. The sequence was collected from a man between 50 and 59 years old with HIV. The sequences come from unsorted PBMCs, collected 5.3 years after starting antiretroviral therapy. This chain joins TRBV5-1 and TRBJ1-1, with D unclear. The CDR3 DNA sequence: TGCGCCAGCAGCTTGGAAGCGGGGAACACTGAAGCTTTCTTT. Amino acids: CASSLEAGNTEAFF. The full variable domain, completed using reference TRBV5-1 and TRBJ1-1, is KAGVTQTPRYLIKTRGQQVTLSCSPISGHRSVSWYQQTPGQGLQFLFEYFSETQRNKGNFPGRFSGRQFSNSRSEMNVSTLELGDSALYLCASSLEAGNTEAFFGQGTRLTVV.